The present T cell receptor beta chain was sequenced within a study of T cell responses to AZD1222 COVID-19 vaccine. Second-dose recipients at about 4 or about 12 weeks were treated as one pooled group. This clone showed up just a few times. Its specificity is not known. General observations from the study: Only 5 or 6 AZD1222 recipients tested seropositive at baseline. Females made up more of the donors, who were largely white British, and clonal diversity may have come out too low. Reportedly, nearly half the spike-specific TCRs target unmutated variant regions.

Profiling relied on immunoSEQ multiplex PCR, and the TCRdb table lists in-frame clones only, not all of them. The repertoire holds fewer than 200,000 clones, with around 90% as singletons. The TCR was taken from an adult who received the AZD1222 COVID-19 vaccine. The sequencing used peripheral blood, collected 28 days after the second AZD1222 dose.

The CDR3 bases are TGCGCCAGCAGCCAAGATCCAGGGGAAAAACTGTTTTTT. Its translation is CASSQDPGEKLFF. V gene TRBV4-1 combines with J gene TRBJ1-4; D is possibly TRBD1 (5 bases). Looked up from germline, CDR1 is MGHRA and CDR2 is YSYEKL. The CDR3 covers 13 residues. V lost 0 bases, J lost 8 bases, and 7 bases lay in between.